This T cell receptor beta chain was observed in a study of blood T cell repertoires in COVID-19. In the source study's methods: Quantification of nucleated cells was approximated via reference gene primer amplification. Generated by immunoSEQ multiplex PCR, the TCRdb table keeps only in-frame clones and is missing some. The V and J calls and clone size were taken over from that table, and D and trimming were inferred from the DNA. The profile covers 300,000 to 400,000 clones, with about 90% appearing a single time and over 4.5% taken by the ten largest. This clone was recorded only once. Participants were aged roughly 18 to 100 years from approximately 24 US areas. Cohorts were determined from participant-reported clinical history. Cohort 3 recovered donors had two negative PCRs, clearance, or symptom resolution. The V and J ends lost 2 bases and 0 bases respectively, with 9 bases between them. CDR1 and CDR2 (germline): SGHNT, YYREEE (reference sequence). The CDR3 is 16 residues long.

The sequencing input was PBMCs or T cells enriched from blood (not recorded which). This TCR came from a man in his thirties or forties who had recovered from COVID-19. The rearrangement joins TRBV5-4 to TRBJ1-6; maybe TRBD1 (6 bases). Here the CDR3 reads CASSFDRSSYNSPLHF. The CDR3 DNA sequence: TGTGCCAGCAGCTTTGACAGGAGCTCCTATAATTCACCCCTCCACTTT.